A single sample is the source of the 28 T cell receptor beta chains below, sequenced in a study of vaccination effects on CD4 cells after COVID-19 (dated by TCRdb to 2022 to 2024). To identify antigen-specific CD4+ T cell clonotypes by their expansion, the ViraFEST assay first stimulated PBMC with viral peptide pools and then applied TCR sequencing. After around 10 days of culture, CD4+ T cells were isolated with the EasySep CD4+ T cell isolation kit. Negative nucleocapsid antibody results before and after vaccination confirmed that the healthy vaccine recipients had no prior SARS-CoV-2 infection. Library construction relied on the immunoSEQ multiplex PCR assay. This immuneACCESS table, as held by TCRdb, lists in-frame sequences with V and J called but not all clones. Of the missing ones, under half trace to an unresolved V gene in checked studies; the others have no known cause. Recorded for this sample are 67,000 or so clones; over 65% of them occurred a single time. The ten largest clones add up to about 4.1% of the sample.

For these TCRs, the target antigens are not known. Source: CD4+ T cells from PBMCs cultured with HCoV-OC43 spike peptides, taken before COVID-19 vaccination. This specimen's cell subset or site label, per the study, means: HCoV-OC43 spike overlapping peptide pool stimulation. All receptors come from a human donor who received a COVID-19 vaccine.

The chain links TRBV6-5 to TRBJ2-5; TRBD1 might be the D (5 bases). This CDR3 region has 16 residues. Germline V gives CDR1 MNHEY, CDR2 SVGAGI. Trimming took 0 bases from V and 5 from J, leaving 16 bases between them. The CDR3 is CASSYSRAEMVETQYF. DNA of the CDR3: TGTGCCAGCAGTTACTCCAGGGCAGAGATGGTGGAGACCCAGTACTTC.

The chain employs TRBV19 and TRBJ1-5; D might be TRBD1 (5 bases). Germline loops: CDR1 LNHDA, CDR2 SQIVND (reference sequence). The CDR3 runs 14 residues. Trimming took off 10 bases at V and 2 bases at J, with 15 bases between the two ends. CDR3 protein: CATHKGGGNQPQHF. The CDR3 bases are TGTGCCACCCATAAAGGAGGGGGCAATCAGCCCCAGCATTTT.

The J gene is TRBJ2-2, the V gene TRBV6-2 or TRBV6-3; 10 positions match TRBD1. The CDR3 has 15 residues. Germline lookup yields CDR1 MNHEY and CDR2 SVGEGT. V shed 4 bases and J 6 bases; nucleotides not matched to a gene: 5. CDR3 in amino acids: CASSWGQGLPGELFF. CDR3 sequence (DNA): TGTGCCAGCAGTTGGGGACAGGGGTTGCCCGGGGAGCTGTTTTTT.

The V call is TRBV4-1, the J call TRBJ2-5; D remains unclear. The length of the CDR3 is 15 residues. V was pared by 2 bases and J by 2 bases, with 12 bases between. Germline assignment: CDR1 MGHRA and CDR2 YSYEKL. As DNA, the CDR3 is TGCGCCAGCAGCCAAAGCGAGGCGTATCAAGAGACCCAGTACTTC. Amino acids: CASSQSEAYQETQYF.

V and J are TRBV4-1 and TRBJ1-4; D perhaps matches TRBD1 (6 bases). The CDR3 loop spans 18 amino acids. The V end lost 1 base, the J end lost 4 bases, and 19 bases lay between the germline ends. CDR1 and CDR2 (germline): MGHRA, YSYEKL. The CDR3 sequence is CASSQVLVSGQLNEKLFF. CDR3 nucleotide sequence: TGCGCCAGCAGCCAAGTATTAGTTTCTGGACAGCTTAATGAAAAACTGTTTTTT.

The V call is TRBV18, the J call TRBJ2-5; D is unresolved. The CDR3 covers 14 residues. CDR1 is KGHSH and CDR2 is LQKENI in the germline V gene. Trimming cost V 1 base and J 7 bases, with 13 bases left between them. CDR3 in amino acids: CASSPLSNVGTQYF. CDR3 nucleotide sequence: TGTGCCAGCTCACCACTCAGCAATGTGGGGACCCAGTACTTC. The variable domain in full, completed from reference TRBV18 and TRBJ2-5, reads NAGVMQNPRHLVRRRGQEARLRCSPMKGHSHVYWYRQLPEEGLKFMVYLQKENIIDESGMPKERFSAEFPKEGPSILRIQQVVRGDSAAYFCASSPLSNVGTQYFGPGTRLLVL.

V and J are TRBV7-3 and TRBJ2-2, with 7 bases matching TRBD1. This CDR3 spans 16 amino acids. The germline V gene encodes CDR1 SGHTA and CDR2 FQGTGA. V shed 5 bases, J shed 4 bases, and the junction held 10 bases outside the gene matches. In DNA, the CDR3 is TGTGCCAGCAGCGAAAGATCCGGGACAGTCACCGGGGAGCTGTTTTTT. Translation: CASSERSGTVTGELFF. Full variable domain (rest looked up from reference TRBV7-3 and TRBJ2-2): GAGVSQTPSNKVTEKGKYVELRCDPISGHTALYWYRQSLGQGPEFLIYFQGTGAADDSGLPNDRFFAVRPEGSVSTLKIQRTERGDSAVYLCASSERSGTVTGELFFGEGSRLTVL.

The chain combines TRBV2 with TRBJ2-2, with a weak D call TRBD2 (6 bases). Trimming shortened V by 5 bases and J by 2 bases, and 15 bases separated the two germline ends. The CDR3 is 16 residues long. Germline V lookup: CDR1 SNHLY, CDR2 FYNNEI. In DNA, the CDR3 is TGTGCCAGCAGTCCCTTGGGCGGGGCCAACACCGGGGAGCTGTTTTTT. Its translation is CASSPLGGANTGELFF.

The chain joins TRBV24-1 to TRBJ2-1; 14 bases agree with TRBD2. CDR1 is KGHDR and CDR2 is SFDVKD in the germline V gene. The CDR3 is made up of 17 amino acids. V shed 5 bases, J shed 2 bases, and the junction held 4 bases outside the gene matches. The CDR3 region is CATSGTSGGYTYNEQFF. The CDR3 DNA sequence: TGTGCCACCAGTGGGACTAGCGGGGGGTATACCTACAATGAGCAGTTCTTC.

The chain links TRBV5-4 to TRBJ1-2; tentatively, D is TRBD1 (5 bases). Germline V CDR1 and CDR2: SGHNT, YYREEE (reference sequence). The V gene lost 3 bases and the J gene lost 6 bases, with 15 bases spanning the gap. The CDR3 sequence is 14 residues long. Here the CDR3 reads CASSSPGTGHGYTF. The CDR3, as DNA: TGTGCCAGCAGCTCGCCCGGGACCGGTCATGGCTACACCTTC.

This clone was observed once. CDR3 sequence (DNA): TGTGCCAGCAGTCGCGATTACACCGGGGAGCTGTTTTTT. Its protein is CASSRDYTGELFF. The chain has TRBV11-2 and TRBJ2-2; D gene unclear. This CDR3 spans 13 amino acids. Per germline, CDR1 SGHAT and CDR2 FQNNGV. V was cut by 6 bases and J by 3 bases, with 8 bases left in between. Full variable domain (missing parts from reference TRBV11-2 and TRBJ2-2): EAGVAQSPRYKIIEKRQSVAFWCNPISGHATLYWYQQILGQGPKLLIQFQNNGVVDDSQLPKDRFSAERLKGVDSTLKIQPAKLEDSAVYLCASSRDYTGELFFGEGSRLTVL.

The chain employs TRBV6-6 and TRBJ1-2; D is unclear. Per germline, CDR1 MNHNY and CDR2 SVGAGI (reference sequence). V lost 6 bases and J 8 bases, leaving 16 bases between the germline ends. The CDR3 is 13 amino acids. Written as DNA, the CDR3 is TGTGCCAGCAGCCGGGCCTGGGAAGGCGGCTACACCTTC. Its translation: CASSRAWEGGYTF.

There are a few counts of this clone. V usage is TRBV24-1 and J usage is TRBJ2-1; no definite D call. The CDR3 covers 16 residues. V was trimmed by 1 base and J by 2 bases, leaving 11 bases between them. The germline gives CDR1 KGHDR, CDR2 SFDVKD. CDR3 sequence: CATSDLRAATYNEQFF. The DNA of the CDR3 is TGTGCCACCAGTGATTTAAGGGCGGCCACCTACAATGAGCAGTTCTTC.

The CDR3 protein is CASSQDLSGGANTGELFF. The CDR3 DNA sequence: TGTGCCAGCAGCCAAGATCTTTCCGGGGGGGCGAACACCGGGGAGCTGTTTTTT. The rearrangement joins TRBV4-2 to TRBJ2-2, with 8 bases that match TRBD2. Looked up from germline, CDR1 is LGHNA and CDR2 is YNFKEQ. The trim removed 0 bases at V and 0 bases at J, leaving 6 bases unmatched. The CDR3 has 18 residues.

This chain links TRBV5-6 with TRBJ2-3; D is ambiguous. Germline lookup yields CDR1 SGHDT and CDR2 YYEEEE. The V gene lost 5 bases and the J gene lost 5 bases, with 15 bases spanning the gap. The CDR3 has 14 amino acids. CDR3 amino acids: CASRLGSVGDTQYF. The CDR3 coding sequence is TGTGCCAGCAGGCTGGGATCTGTGGGAGATACGCAGTATTTT.

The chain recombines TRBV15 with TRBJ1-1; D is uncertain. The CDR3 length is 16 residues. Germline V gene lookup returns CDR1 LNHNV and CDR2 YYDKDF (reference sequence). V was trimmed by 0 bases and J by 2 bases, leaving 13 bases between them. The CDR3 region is CATSRDPTGFNTEAFF. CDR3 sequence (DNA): TGTGCCACCAGCAGAGATCCCACCGGGTTTAACACTGAAGCTTTCTTT.

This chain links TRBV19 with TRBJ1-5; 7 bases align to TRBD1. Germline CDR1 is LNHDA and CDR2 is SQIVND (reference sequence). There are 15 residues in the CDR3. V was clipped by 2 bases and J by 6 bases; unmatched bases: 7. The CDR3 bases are TGTGCCAGTAGTATACTCGACAGGGATAGTCAGCCCCAGCATTTT. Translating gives CASSILDRDSQPQHF.

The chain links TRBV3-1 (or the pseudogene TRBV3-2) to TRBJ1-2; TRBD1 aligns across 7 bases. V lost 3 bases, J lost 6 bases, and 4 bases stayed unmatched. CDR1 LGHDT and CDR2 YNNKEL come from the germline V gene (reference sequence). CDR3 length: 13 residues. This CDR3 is CASSQGRGNGYTF. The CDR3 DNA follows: TGTGCCAGCAGCCAGGGCAGGGGGAATGGCTACACCTTC.

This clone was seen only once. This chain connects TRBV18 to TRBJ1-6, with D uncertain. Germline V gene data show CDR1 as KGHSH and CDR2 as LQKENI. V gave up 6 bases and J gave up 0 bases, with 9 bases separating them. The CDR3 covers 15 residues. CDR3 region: CASSQISSYNSPLHF. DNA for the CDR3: TGTGCCAGCTCCCAGATAAGCTCCTATAATTCACCCCTCCACTTT. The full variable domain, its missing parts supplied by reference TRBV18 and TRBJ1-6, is NAGVMQNPRHLVRRRGQEARLRCSPMKGHSHVYWYRQLPEEGLKFMVYLQKENIIDESGMPKERFSAEFPKEGPSILRIQQVVRGDSAAYFCASSQISSYNSPLHFGNGTRLTVT.

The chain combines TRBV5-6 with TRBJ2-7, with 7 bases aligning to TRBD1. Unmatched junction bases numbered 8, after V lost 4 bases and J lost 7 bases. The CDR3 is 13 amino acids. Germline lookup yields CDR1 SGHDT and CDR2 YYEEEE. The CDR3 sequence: CASSPTGVTEQYV. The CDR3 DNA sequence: TGTGCCAGCAGCCCAACAGGGGTTACGGAGCAGTACGTC.

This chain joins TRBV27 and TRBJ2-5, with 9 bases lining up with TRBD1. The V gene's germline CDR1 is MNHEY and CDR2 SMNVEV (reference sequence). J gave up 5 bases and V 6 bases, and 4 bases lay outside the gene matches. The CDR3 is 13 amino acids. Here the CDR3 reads CASRTGGAETQYF. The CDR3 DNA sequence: TGTGCCAGCAGAACAGGGGGCGCGGAGACCCAGTACTTC.

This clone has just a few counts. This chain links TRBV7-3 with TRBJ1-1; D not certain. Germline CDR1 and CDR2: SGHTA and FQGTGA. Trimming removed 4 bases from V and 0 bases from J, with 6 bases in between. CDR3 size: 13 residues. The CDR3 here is CASSWTVNTEAFF. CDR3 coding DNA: TGTGCCAGCAGCTGGACGGTGAACACTGAAGCTTTCTTT.

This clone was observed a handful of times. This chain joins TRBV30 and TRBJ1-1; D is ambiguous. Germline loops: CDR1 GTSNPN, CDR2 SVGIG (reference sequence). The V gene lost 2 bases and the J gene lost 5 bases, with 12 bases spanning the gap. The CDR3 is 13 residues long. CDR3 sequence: CAWSLPPGTEAFF. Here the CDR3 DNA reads TGTGCCTGGAGTCTCCCCCCCGGGACTGAAGCTTTCTTT.

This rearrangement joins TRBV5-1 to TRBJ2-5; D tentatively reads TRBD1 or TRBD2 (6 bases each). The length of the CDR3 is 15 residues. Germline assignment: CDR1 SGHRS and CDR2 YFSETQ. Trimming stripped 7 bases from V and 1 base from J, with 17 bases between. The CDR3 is CASGPGAAIQETQYF. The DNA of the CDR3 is TGCGCCAGCGGGCCGGGGGCCGCAATCCAAGAGACCCAGTACTTC.

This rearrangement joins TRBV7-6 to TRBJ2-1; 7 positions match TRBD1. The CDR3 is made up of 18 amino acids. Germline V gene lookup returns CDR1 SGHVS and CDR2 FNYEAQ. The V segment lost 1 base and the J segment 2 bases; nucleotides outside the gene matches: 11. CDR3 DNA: TGTGCCAGCAGCTTAGAAGAGCCACGACAGGGACCCTACAATGAGCAGTTCTTC. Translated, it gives CASSLEEPRQGPYNEQFF.

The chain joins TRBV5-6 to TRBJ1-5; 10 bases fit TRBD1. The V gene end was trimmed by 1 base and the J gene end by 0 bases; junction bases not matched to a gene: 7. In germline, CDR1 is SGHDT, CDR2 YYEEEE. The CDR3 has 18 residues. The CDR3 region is CASSLRTGGRNSNQPQHF. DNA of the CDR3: TGTGCCAGCAGCTTGAGGACAGGGGGACGAAATAGCAATCAGCCCCAGCATTTT. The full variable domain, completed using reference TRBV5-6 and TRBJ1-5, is DAGVTQSPTHLIKTRGQQVTLRCSPKSGHDTVSWYQQALGQGPQFIFQYYEEEERQRGNFPDRFSGHQFPNYSSELNVNALLLGDSALYLCASSLRTGGRNSNQPQHFGDGTRLSIL.

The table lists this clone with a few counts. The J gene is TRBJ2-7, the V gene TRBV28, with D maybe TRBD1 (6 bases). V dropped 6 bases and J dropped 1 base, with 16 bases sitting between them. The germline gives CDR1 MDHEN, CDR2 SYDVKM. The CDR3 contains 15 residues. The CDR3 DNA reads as TGTGCCAGCAGCGCAACCGGGACATTTTCCTACGAGCAGTACGTC. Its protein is CASSATGTFSYEQYV.

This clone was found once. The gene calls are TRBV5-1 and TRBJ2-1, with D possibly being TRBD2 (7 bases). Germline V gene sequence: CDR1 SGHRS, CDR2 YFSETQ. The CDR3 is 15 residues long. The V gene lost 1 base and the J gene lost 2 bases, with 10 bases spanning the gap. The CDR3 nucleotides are TGCGCCAGCAGCTTGCGGGGGGCAACCTACAATGAGCAGTTCTTC. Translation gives CASSLRGATYNEQFF.